This TCR beta chain was identified in a study of T cells in Graves' hyperthyroidism and ophthalmopathy. From germline, CDR1 is KGHSH and CDR2 LQKENI. Trimming left V 8 bases short and J 3 bases short, with 11 bases between. The CDR3 is 12 amino acids. RNA transcripts yielded amplified TCR beta CDR3 regions. Initially, a first-round RT-PCR of the TCR CDR3 employed the HTBI primer set. TCRdb called the multiplex PCR reads again in MiXCR, with one record for every CDR3 protein. The sample lists 600,000 to 650,000 distinct CDR3 sequences, roughly 15% occurring once. This clonotype was picked up many times.

The rearrangement joins TRBV18 to TRBJ2-7; no definite D call. This TCR came from a woman under 40 with Graves' hyperthyroidism. Sequencing was performed on blood. CDR3 in amino acids: CASARFLYEQYF. In DNA, the CDR3 is TGTGCCAGCGCGAGGTTCCTCTACGAGCAGTACTTC. The variable domain in full, with the rest retrieved from reference TRBV18 and TRBJ2-7, is NAGVMQNPRHLVRRRGQEARLRCSPMKGHSHVYWYRQLPEEGLKFMVYLQKENIIDESGMPKERFSAEFPKEGPSILRIQQVVRGDSAAYFCASARFLYEQYFGPGTRLTVT.